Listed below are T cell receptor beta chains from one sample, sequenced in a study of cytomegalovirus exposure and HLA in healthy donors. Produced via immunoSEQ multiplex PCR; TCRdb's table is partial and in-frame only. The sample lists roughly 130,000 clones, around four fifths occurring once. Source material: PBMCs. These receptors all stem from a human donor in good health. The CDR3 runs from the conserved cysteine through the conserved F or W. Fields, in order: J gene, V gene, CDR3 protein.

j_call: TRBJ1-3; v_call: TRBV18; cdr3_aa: CASYVQGGASGNTIYF
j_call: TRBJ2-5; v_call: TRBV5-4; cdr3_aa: CASSTDSKETQYF
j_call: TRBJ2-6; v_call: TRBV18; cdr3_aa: CASFPAPILGQLDSGANVLTF
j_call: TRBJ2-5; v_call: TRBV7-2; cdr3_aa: CASSYSGRTETQYF
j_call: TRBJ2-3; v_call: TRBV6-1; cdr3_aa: CASSVKTGSDTQYF
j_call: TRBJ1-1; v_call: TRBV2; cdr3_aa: CASRGLRGQTEAFF
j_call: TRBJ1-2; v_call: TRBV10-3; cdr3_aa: CAIASGDYGYTF
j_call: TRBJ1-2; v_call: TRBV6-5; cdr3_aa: CASSYADPANYGYTF
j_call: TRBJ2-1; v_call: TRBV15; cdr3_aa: CATGKRGGREQFF
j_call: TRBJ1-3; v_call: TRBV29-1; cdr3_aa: CSVIEGFSGNTIYF
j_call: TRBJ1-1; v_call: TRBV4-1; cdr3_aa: CASSGQTAEAFF
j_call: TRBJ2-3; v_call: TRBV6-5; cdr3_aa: CASSPLYPDTQYF
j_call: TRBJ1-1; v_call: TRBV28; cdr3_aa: CASTFSGMNTEAFF
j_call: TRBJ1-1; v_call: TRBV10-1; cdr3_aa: CASRMGPNTEAFF
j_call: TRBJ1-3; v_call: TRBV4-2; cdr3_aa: CASSQVANTGNTIYF
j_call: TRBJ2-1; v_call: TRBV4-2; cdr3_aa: CASSQAGGSYNEQFF
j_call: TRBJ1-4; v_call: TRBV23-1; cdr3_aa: CASSPGNSTNEKLFF
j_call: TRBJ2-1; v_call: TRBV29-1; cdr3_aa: CSVEIFDSGGSSNEQFF
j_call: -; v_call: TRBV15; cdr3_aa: CATSWLAGGRDEQYF
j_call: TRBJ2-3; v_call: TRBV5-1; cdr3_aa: CASSLEGSGSTDTQYF
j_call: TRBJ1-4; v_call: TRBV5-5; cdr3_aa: CASSAIQGTNEKLFF
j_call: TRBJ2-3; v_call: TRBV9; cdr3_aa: CASSEHSGGHTDTQYF
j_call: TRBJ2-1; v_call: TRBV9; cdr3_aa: CASSVDGGAYNEQFF
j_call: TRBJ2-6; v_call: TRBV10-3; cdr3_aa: CAISIDTEANVLTF
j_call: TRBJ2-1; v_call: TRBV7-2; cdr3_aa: CASSLVLSGGALDNEQFF
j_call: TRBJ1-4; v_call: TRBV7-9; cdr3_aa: CASSPLEGNEKLFF
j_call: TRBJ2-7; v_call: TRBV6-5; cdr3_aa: CASGTGTYEQYF
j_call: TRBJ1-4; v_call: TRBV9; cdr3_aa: CASSGTGASRLFF
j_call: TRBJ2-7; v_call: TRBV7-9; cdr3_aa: CASSLRYEQYF
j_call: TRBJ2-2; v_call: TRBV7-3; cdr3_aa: CASSDPTGTSGNTGELFF